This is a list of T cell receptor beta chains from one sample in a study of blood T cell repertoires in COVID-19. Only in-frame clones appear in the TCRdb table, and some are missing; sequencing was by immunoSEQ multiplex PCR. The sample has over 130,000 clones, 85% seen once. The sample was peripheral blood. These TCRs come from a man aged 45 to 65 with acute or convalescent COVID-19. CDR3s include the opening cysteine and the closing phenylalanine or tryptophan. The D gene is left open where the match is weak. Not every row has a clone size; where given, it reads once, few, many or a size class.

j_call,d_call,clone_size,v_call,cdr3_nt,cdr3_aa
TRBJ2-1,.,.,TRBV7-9,TGTGCCAGCAGCTTATCGGGGAGCTCCTACAATGAGCAGTTCTTC,CASSLSGSSYNEQFF
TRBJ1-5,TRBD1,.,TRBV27,TGTGCCAGCAGTTTATCCCCAACAGGGGGACAGCCCCAGCATTTT,CASSLSPTGGQPQHF
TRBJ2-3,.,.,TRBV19,TGTGCCAGGGGGGGTCCGGGCGCGACATCAATCGGGGAAGATACGCAGTATTTT,CARGGPGATSIGEDTQYF
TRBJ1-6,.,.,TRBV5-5,TGTGCCAGCAGTACGTTCTCGGACAGAATTTATTCACCCCTCCACTTT,CASSTFSDRIYSPLHF
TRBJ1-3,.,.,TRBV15,TGTGCCACCTCAGGGCAGGCGATCTCTGGAAACACCATATATTTT,CATSGQAISGNTIYF
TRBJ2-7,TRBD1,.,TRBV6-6,TGTGCCAGCAGCGACGGGACAGTACGTACGAGGCAGTACTTC,CASSDGTVRTRQYF
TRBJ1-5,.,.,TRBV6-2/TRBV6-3,TGTGCCAGCAGTTCCGACAGAACCTACAATCAGCCCCAGCATTTT,CASSSDRTYNQPQHF
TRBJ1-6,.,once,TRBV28,TGTGCCAGCAGTTCCAGGGTACCCAATTCACCCCTCCACTTT,CASSSRVPNSPLHF
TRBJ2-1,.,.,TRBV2,TGTGCCAGCAGTGTCCGGAGGAATGAGCAGTTCTTC,CASSVRRNEQFF
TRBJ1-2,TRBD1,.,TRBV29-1,TGCAGCGCCCAAAACAGGGGGCGGTTTAACACCTTC,CSAQNRGRFNTF
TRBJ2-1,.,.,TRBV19,TGTGCCAGTAGCCCCACGCGGGACAATGAGCAGTTCTTC,CASSPTRDNEQFF
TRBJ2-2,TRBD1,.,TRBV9,TGTGCCAGCAGCGTCGAAGGACAGGTCAACACCGGGGAGCTGTTTTTT,CASSVEGQVNTGELFF
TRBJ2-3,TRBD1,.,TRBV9,TGTGCCAGCAGCCGTGTGACAGGGCGAGTCGCAGATACGCAGTATTTT,CASSRVTGRVADTQYF
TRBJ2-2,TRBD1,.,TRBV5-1,TGCGCCAGCAGCGTGGAACAGGGGGGTGCCGGGGAGCTGTTTTTT,CASSVEQGGAGELFF
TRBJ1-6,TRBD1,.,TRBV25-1,TGTGCCAGCCGCCAACAAGGGACAGGGTCTTCACCCCTCCACTTT,CASRQQGTGSSPLHF
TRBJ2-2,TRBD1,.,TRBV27,TGTGCCAGCAGTTTATACGGGACAGACCGAACCGGGGAGCTGTTTTTT,CASSLYGTDRTGELFF
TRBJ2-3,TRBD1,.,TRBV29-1,TGCAGCGTCCCGACAGGGGGCCTCACAGATACGCAGTATTTT,CSVPTGGLTDTQYF
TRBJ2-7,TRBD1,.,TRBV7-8,TGTGCCAGCAGCTTAGTGTGGGGGACAGCAAGATTACGAGAGCAGTACTTC,CASSLVWGTARLREQYF
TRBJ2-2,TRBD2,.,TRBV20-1,TGCAGTGCTAGTTTGGGGACTAGGCGGACCGGGGAGCTGTTTTTT,CSASLGTRRTGELFF
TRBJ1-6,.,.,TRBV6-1,TGTGCCAGCAGTGAAGGGAGGGCTAACTCCTATAATTCACCCCTCCACTTT,CASSEGRANSYNSPLHF
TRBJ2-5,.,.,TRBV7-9,TGTGCCAGCAGCTTAGCGCAAGGGGATAAGTTCTATGGCCAAGAGACCCAGTACTTC,CASSLAQGDKFYGQETQYF
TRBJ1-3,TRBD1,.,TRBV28,TGTGCCAGCGGGACAGGGAATGGAAACACCATATATTTT,CASGTGNGNTIYF
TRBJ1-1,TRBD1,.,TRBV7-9,TGTGCCAGCAGCTTAGAAGGGGGCGTCTCCGTAGCTTTCTTT,CASSLEGGVSVAFF
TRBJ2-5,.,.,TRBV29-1,TGCAGCGTTCGCACATTCCAAGAGACCCAGTACTTC,CSVRTFQETQYF
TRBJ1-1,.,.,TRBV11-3,TGTGCCAGCAGCCCTAACACTGAAGCTTTCTTT,CASSPNTEAFF
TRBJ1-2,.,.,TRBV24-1,TGTGCCACCAGTGATCATCGGAGGGCTAACTATGGCTACACCTTC,CATSDHRRANYGYTF
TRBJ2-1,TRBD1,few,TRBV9,TGTGCCAGCAGCCATGGCGCTACCGGGACAGGGAAAGGCTCCTACAATGAGCAGTTCTTC,CASSHGATGTGKGSYNEQFF
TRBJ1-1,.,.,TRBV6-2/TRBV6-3,TGTGCCAGCAGTTATAGCCAGCGGAACACTGAAGCTTTCTTT,CASSYSQRNTEAFF
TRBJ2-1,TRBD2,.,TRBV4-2,TGTGCCAGCAGCCAAGATCACGGACTAGACGTCAATGAGCAGTTCTTC,CASSQDHGLDVNEQFF
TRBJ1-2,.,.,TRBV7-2,TGTGCCAGCAGCTTAGACAGGGCCGCTGGCTACACCTTC,CASSLDRAAGYTF
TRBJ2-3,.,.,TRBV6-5,TGTGCCAGCAGGAAACAGATAACAGATACGCAGTATTTT,CASRKQITDTQYF
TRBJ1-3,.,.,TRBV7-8,TGTGCCAGCAGCTTAGGCCGACGGGACTCTGGAAACACCATATATTTT,CASSLGRRDSGNTIYF
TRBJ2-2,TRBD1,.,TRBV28,TGTGCCAGCAGTCGACAGGGTGGGGCCGGGGAGCTGTTTTTT,CASSRQGGAGELFF
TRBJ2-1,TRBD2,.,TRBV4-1,TGCGCCAGCAGCCAAGAGGTACTAGCGGGGATACTATACAATGAGCAGTTCTTC,CASSQEVLAGILYNEQFF
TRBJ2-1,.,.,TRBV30,TGTGCCTGGGCCCCCATAACTACGAGTGGTGAGCAGTTCTTC,CAWAPITTSGEQFF
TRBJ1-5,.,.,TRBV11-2,TGTGCCAGCAGCTTAGATCGGGGGGGGGCCGGAGGGCCCCAGCATTTT,CASSLDRGGAGGPQHF
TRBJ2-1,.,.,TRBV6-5,TGTGCCAGCAGTTACTCCAGACTACCCTTCGATGAGCAGTTCTTC,CASSYSRLPFDEQFF
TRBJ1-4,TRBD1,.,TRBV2,TGTGCCAGCGGCCACAGGGGGGATTTGGCTAATGAAAAACTGTTTTTT,CASGHRGDLANEKLFF
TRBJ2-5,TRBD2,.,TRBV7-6,TGTGCCAGCAGCCCCCAGCTAGCGGGGCTAAGTCGGACCCAGTACTTC,CASSPQLAGLSRTQYF
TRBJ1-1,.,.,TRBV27,TGTGCCAGCAGTTTATCGGCAGGGATGAACACTGAAGCTTTCTTT,CASSLSAGMNTEAFF
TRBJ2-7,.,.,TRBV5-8,TGTGCCAGCAGCCTGGCGTCCTACGAGCAGTACTTC,CASSLASYEQYF
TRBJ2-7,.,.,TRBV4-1,TGCGCCAGCAGGGTCATTGGAGAGGGAAACTACGAGCAGTACTTC,CASRVIGEGNYEQYF
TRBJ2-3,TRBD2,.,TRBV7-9,TGTGCCAGCAGCCGATGGACTAGCGGGGCTAGCACAGATACGCAGTATTTT,CASSRWTSGASTDTQYF
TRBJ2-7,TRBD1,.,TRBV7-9,TGTGCCAGCAGCACAAACAGGGGGCAAGGGTCCTACGAGCAGTACTTC,CASSTNRGQGSYEQYF
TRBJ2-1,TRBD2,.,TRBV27,TGTGCCAGCAGCCTTCCAGGAAGGGAGGGGTTCTTC,CASSLPGREGFF
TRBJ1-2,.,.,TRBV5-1,TGCGCCAGCAGCTTGTACGTGGGAGCTAACTATGGCTACACCTTC,CASSLYVGANYGYTF
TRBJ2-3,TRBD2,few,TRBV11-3,TGTGCCAGCAGCCTTAGCGGGAGAACAGATACGCAGTATTTT,CASSLSGRTDTQYF
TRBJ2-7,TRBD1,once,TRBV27,TGTGCCAGCAGTTGGGTAGGGGGCCTTTCCTACGAGCAGTACTTC,CASSWVGGLSYEQYF
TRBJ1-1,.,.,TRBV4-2,TGTGCCAGCAGCCAAGATCTGGAGGGTAACGCTGAAGCTTTCTTT,CASSQDLEGNAEAFF
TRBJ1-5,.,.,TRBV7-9,TGTGCCAGCAGCTTAGAACAGGGTAGCAATCAGCCCCAGCATTTT,CASSLEQGSNQPQHF
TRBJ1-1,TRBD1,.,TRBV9,TGTGCCAGCAGCACGGGGACAGGCATTGAAGCTTTCTTT,CASSTGTGIEAFF
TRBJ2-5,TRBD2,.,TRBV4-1,TGCGCCAGCAGTCGTCAAGCGGGAGATGAGACCCAGTACTTC,CASSRQAGDETQYF
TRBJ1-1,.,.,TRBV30,TGTGCCTGGAGTCCGCGACAGGTGCGGACTGAAGCTTTCTTT,CAWSPRQVRTEAFF
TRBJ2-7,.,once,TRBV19,TGTGCCAGTAGTGCACAGGGTTACGAGCAGTACTTC,CASSAQGYEQYF
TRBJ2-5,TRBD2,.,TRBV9,TGTGCCAGCAGCCCCGGGACTAGCGGGAGATTAGAGACCCAGTACTTC,CASSPGTSGRLETQYF